Below, 28 T cell receptor beta chains from the same sample are listed, as sequenced in a study of shared clonotypes between healthy human individuals. Repertoires were generated with immunoSEQ multiplex PCR, while TCRdb's copy carries only in-frame clones and drops some. Of around 1.4 million clones in the sample, approximately 98.5% are singletons; the top ten hold approximately 0.4%. Sample: naive CD4+ T cells sorted from blood. Regarding subset: CD45RA+ positively selected. The receptors stem from a man aged 25-45 years in good health.

The V call is TRBV6-6, the J call TRBJ2-2; perhaps TRBD2 as D (5 bases). Trimming removed 4 bases at V and 7 bases at J, with 16 bases between. The CDR3 covers 15 residues. Per the germline V gene, CDR1 is MNHNY and CDR2 is SVGAGI (reference sequence). CDR3 bases: TGTGCCAGCAGTTCGTCCGGGAAGGGTGGCGGGGAGCTGTTTTTT. Protein: CASSSSGKGGGELFF.

This rearrangement joins TRBV28 to TRBJ1-5; TRBD1 matches 9 bases. There are 16 residues in the CDR3. The ends lost 6 bases at V and 6 bases at J; junction bases unmatched: 12. CDR1 is MDHEN, CDR2 SYDVKM, per germline. CDR3 region: CASSRTGVSLTQPQHF. In DNA form, the CDR3 reads TGTGCCAGCAGCCGGACAGGGGTCTCACTTACTCAGCCCCAGCATTTT.

This chain links TRBV18 with TRBJ1-3; D is unclear. The CDR3 has 15 residues. V lost 2 bases to trimming and J lost 0 bases, with 8 bases between them. The germline V gene encodes CDR1 KGHSH and CDR2 LQKENI. In DNA form, the CDR3 reads TGTGCCAGCTCACCATTATCAAGCTCTGGAAACACCATATATTTT. It translates to CASSPLSSSGNTIYF.

This clone was found once. The V gene is TRBV6-5, the J gene TRBJ1-3, with D maybe TRBD1 (5 bases). CDR3 size: 14 residues. Germline loops: CDR1 MNHEY, CDR2 SVGAGI. V lost 6 bases and J lost 4, with 13 bases in between. CDR3 bases: TGTGCCAGCAGACCGGGACGCAGCGGAAACACCATATATTTT. Protein: CASRPGRSGNTIYF.

A single count supports this clone. The chain has TRBV28 and TRBJ2-1; 12 bases line up with TRBD2. Germline CDR1 and CDR2: MDHEN and SYDVKM. This CDR3 has 18 residues. The V segment lost 2 bases and the J segment 6 bases; nucleotides outside the gene matches: 11. CDR3 in amino acids: CASSLRRTSGTAGNEQFF. The CDR3 coding sequence is TGTGCCAGCAGTTTAAGGCGGACTAGCGGGACGGCAGGCAATGAGCAGTTCTTC.

The rearrangement links TRBV5-6 to TRBJ2-1, with 14 bases that match TRBD2. The trim removed 4 bases at V and 5 bases at J, leaving 5 bases unmatched. This CDR3 comprises 16 residues. Looked up from germline, CDR1 is SGHDT and CDR2 is YYEEEE. The CDR3 DNA sequence: TGTGCCAGCAGCAGAGGACTAGCGGGAGGCGACAATGAGCAGTTCTTC. Protein: CASSRGLAGGDNEQFF.

The chain uses TRBV10-2 and TRBJ2-5; tentatively, D is TRBD2 (5 bases). This CDR3 is 15 amino acids long. Trimming took 3 bases from V and 2 from J, leaving 13 bases between them. The germline gives CDR1 WSHSY, CDR2 SAAADI. The CDR3 nucleotides are TGCGCCAGCAGTGATAGAGGGCGTAGGCAAGAGACCCAGTACTTC. Translation gives CASSDRGRRQETQYF.

The genes are TRBV25-1 and TRBJ2-7; the D gene could be TRBD1 or TRBD2 (5 bases each). This CDR3 is built from 16 residues. V dropped 5 bases and J dropped 2 bases, with 19 bases sitting between them. CDR1 and CDR2 (germline): MGHDK, SYGVNS. The DNA for the CDR3 is TGTGCCAGCAGTAAAGACCAAGGGACGGGGCCCTACGAGCAGTACTTC. Translating it yields CASSKDQGTGPYEQYF.

The CDR3 reads CASSYLDTGTGWTGELFF. Written as DNA, the CDR3 is TGTGCCAGCAGCTATCTTGACACCGGGACAGGGTGGACCGGGGAGCTGTTTTTT. J is TRBJ2-2 and V is TRBV28, with 9 positions matching TRBD1. Germline values: CDR1 MDHEN, CDR2 SYDVKM. J gave up 5 bases and V 6 bases, and 16 bases lay outside the gene matches. The CDR3 is made up of 18 amino acids.

The chain uses TRBV2 and TRBJ1-1; weak D call: TRBD1 (5 bases). The CDR3 is made up of 14 amino acids. Germline CDR1 reads SNHLY; CDR2 reads FYNNEI. Trimming removed 7 bases at V and 1 base at J, with 13 bases between. The CDR3 sequence is CASTDRGTNTEAFF. Written as DNA, the CDR3 is TGTGCCAGCACTGATCGGGGCACGAACACTGAAGCTTTCTTT.

This clone appeared a single time. V gene TRBV30 combines with J gene TRBJ2-7; the D is unclear. The CDR3 has 11 amino acids. Trimming left V 2 bases short and J 7 bases short, with 9 bases between. CDR1 GTSNPN and CDR2 SVGIG come from the germline V gene (reference sequence). CDR3 region: CAWSPLEEQYF. The CDR3 DNA reads as TGTGCCTGGAGTCCTCTAGAGGAGCAGTACTTC.

The chain joins TRBV27 to TRBJ2-7; 10 nucleotides agree with TRBD1. The CDR3 totals 15 residues. Looked up from germline, CDR1 is MNHEY and CDR2 is SMNVEV (reference sequence). V lost 5 bases to trimming and J lost 5 bases; unmatched junction nucleotides: 9. The CDR3 protein is CASSPTDRGSHEQYF. The CDR3, as DNA: TGTGCCAGCAGTCCGACGGACAGGGGGTCGCACGAGCAGTACTTC.

The V gene is TRBV18, the J gene TRBJ2-2; D may be TRBD1 (6 bases). Germline V gene data show CDR1 as KGHSH and CDR2 as LQKENI. Trimming removed 3 bases from V and 2 bases from J, with 16 bases in between. The CDR3 has 17 amino acids. The CDR3 region is CASSPLGAGANTGELFF. CDR3 in DNA: TGTGCCAGCTCACCCTTGGGGGCCGGGGCCAACACCGGGGAGCTGTTTTTT. The variable domain in full, with the rest retrieved from reference TRBV18 and TRBJ2-2, is NAGVMQNPRHLVRRRGQEARLRCSPMKGHSHVYWYRQLPEEGLKFMVYLQKENIIDESGMPKERFSAEFPKEGPSILRIQQVVRGDSAAYFCASSPLGAGANTGELFFGEGSRLTVL.

The genes are TRBV27 and TRBJ1-1; no definite D call. Germline-derived CDR1 and CDR2 are MNHEY and SMNVEV (reference sequence). The V gene lost 3 bases and the J gene lost 8 bases, with 13 bases spanning the gap. The CDR3 length is 13 residues. The chain's CDR3 is CASSFKPDGEAFF. The CDR3 DNA is TGTGCCAGCAGTTTTAAACCAGACGGGGAAGCTTTCTTT.

The genes are TRBV14 and TRBJ2-5, with 9 bases aligning to TRBD1. CDR3 size: 18 residues. V lost 2 bases, J lost 2 bases, and 12 bases stayed unmatched. The germline V gene encodes CDR1 SGHDN and CDR2 FVKESK. The CDR3 is CASSQLPGQGGSQETQYF. DNA for the CDR3: TGTGCCAGCAGCCAACTTCCGGGACAGGGTGGGTCTCAAGAGACCCAGTACTTC.

This rearrangement joins TRBV28 to TRBJ1-1; D is ambiguous. Germline CDR1 is MDHEN and CDR2 is SYDVKM. The CDR3 is 12 residues long. V shed 6 bases and J shed 1 base, with 6 bases lying between them. CDR3 in DNA: TGTGCCAGCAGACTTACGAACACTGAAGCTTTCTTT. It codes for CASRLTNTEAFF.

This rearrangement joins TRBV5-1 to TRBJ2-2; 16 bases map to TRBD2. The CDR3 is made up of 17 amino acids. J lost 3 bases, V lost 3 bases, and 2 bases had no gene match. CDR1 SGHRS and CDR2 YFSETQ come from the germline V gene. The CDR3 nucleotides are TGCGCCAGCAGCTATGGGACTAGCGGGAGGGACACCGGGGAGCTGTTTTTT. The encoded protein is CASSYGTSGRDTGELFF. Drawing the rest from reference TRBV5-1 and TRBJ2-2, the complete variable domain is KAGVTQTPRYLIKTRGQQVTLSCSPISGHRSVSWYQQTPGQGLQFLFEYFSETQRNKGNFPGRFSGRQFSNSRSEMNVSTLELGDSALYLCASSYGTSGRDTGELFFGEGSRLTVL.

The chain links TRBV28 to TRBJ2-5, with 7 bases lining up with TRBD2. The junction had 13 bases not matched to a gene; V was cut back by 7 bases and J by 2 bases. Germline CDR1 reads MDHEN; CDR2 reads SYDVKM. This CDR3 region has 16 residues. This CDR3 reads CASTKTPGLRQETQYF. Written as DNA, the CDR3 is TGTGCCAGCACCAAAACACCGGGACTAAGACAAGAGACCCAGTACTTC.

V and J are TRBV18 and TRBJ2-7; 8 nucleotides agree with TRBD1. The CDR3 is 16 residues long. The germline CDR1 and CDR2 sequences are KGHSH and LQKENI. J gave up 1 base and V 1 base, and 6 bases lay outside the gene matches. CDR3 residues: CASSPLGRGLSYEQYF. The DNA of the CDR3 is TGTGCCAGCTCACCACTTGGCAGGGGGCTTTCCTACGAGCAGTACTTC.

The chain joins TRBV28 to TRBJ2-7; possibly TRBD2 for D (6 bases). From germline, CDR1 is MDHEN and CDR2 SYDVKM. Deletions cut 3 bases from V and 2 bases from J, with 26 bases between. This CDR3 has 19 amino acids. The CDR3 coding sequence is TGTGCCAGCAGTTTGGGGGAAGACCTACCGGGACTCACCCCCTACGAGCAGTACTTC. Protein product: CASSLGEDLPGLTPYEQYF.

This chain joins TRBV28 and TRBJ1-1; D unclear. This CDR3 is built from 13 residues. V was shortened by 2 bases and J by 4 bases, with 8 bases between the two germline ends. CDR1 is MDHEN, CDR2 SYDVKM, per germline. The CDR3 DNA reads TGTGCCAGCAGTTTAGGGGTCGGCACTGAAGCTTTCTTT. Translation gives CASSLGVGTEAFF.

The gene calls are TRBV25-1 and TRBJ2-7, with D perhaps matching TRBD1 (6 bases). Germline V CDR1 and CDR2: MGHDK, SYGVNS. The germline V and J ends were trimmed by 4 bases and 7 bases, with 14 bases remaining between them. CDR3 size: 13 residues. The CDR3 nucleotides read TGTGCCAGCAGTGCAATAACAGGGATTGAGCAGTACTTC. This codes for CASSAITGIEQYF.

J is TRBJ2-3 and V is TRBV6-1; D is possibly TRBD2 (6 bases). The V end was cut by 4 bases, the J end by 2 bases, with 13 bases between. The CDR3 length is 15 residues. The V gene's germline CDR1 is MNHNS and CDR2 SASEGT. This CDR3 is CASSVRDSLTDTQYF. CDR3 coding DNA: TGTGCCAGCAGTGTCCGGGACTCCCTCACAGATACGCAGTATTTT.

The V gene is TRBV9, the J gene TRBJ1-3; D is unresolved. Germline CDR1 reads SGDLS; CDR2 reads YYNGEE. The V end lost 0 bases, the J end lost 6 bases, and 7 bases lay between the germline ends. This CDR3 is built from 13 residues. For the CDR3, the DNA is TGTGCCAGCAGCGTAGATGTGGCAAACACCATATATTTT. It translates to CASSVDVANTIYF.

The V and J genes are TRBV9 and TRBJ2-5; D remains unclear. The CDR3 is made up of 13 amino acids. V lost 4 bases, J lost 4 bases, and 11 bases lay in between. From germline, CDR1 is SGDLS and CDR2 YYNGEE. CDR3 sequence reads: CASSLQGRETQYF. The CDR3 DNA follows: TGTGCCAGCAGCCTTCAAGGAAGAGAGACCCAGTACTTC.

V usage is TRBV7-9 and J usage is TRBJ1-1; 8 bases map to TRBD1. CDR1 is SEHNR, CDR2 FQNEAQ, per germline (reference sequence). The CDR3 sequence is 16 residues long. V lost 1 base to trimming and J lost 1 base; unmatched junction nucleotides: 5. The CDR3 DNA reads TGTGCCAGCAGCTTAGAGGACAGGGCGACGAACACTGAAGCTTTCTTT. As protein: CASSLEDRATNTEAFF.

The V call is TRBV28, the J call TRBJ2-3, with D perhaps TRBD2 (6 bases). The CDR3 is made up of 16 amino acids. The V and J ends lost 3 bases and 0 bases respectively, with 13 bases between them. The germline V gene encodes CDR1 MDHEN and CDR2 SYDVKM. This chain's CDR3 is CASSFGGLTSTDTQYF. CDR3 DNA: TGTGCCAGCAGTTTTGGGGGGTTAACTAGCACAGATACGCAGTATTTT.

The chain uses TRBV19 and TRBJ1-2, with unresolved D. The CDR3 is made up of 13 amino acids. Trimming stripped 1 base from V and 7 bases from J, with 10 bases between. Germline-derived CDR1 and CDR2 are LNHDA and SQIVND (reference sequence). CDR3: CASSIGGFRGYTF. The CDR3 DNA reads as TGTGCCAGTAGTATAGGTGGCTTTCGTGGCTACACCTTC.